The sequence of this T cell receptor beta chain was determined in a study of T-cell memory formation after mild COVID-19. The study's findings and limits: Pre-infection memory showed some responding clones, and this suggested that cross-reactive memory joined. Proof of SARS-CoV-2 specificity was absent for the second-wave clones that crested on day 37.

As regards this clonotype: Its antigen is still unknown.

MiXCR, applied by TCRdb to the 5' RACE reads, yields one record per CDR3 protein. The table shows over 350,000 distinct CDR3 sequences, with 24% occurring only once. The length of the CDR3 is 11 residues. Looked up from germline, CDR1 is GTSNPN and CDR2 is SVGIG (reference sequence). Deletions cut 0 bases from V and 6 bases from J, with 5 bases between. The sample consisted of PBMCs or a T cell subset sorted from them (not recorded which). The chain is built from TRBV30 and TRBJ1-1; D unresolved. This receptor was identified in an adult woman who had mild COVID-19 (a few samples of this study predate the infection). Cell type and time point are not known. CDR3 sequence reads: CAWSVWSEAFF. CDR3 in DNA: TGTGCCTGGAGTGTATGGTCTGAAGCTTTCTTT.